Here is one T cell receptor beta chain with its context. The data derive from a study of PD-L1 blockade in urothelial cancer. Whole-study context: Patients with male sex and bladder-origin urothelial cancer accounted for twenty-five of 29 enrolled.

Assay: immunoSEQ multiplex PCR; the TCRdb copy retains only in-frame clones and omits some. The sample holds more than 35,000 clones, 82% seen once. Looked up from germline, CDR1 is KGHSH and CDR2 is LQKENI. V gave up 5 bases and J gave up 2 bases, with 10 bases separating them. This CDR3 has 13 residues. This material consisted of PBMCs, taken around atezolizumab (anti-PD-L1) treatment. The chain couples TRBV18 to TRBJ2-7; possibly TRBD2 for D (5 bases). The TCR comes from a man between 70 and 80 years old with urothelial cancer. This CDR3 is CASSLRETYEQYF. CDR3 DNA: TGTGCCAGCTCATTGAGGGAAACCTACGAGCAGTACTTC.